The clone carrying this TCR beta chain was counted ten times or more. Its antigen is not identified. How the authors handled the data: A papillary thyroid cancer distant-metastasis classifier was built from CDR3 differences across clinicopathological groups. TCRdb re-called the PCR reads through MiXCR. TCRdb, rather than the study authors, made the V and J calls. The table has fewer than 40,000 clones, 20% to 30% seen once. These data come from a study of metastatic and nonmetastatic thyroid tumors. Study summary: It was across blood and tumor or nodule tissue from malignant and benign thyroid patients that repertoires were compared. Study results and limitations: A significant increase in TCR beta diversity was reportedly seen in malignant thyroid tumors relative to benign nodules, in blood and tumor.

The CDR3 runs to 15 residues. V was pared by 5 bases and J by 1 base, with 14 bases between. Germline assignment: CDR1 SGHTA and CDR2 FQGNSA. Thyroid surgery took place with no prior treatment in any patient. The TCR was taken from a female donor with papillary thyroid cancer or a benign thyroid nodule (not recorded which). Some clones in this sample may be carry-over from other donors' samples. The sample comprised blood. The rearrangement links TRBV7-2 to TRBJ1-2; a weak D match, TRBD1 (6 bases). CDR3 coding DNA: TGTGCCAGCAGCAGAGTAGGGGGGATTAACTATGGCTACACCTTC. It encodes CASSRVGGINYGYTF.